The clone carrying this T cell receptor (beta chain) occurred a few times. The data originate from a study of blood T cell repertoires in COVID-19. Measured with immunoSEQ multiplex PCR; TCRdb has only the in-frame clones, and not every one. The top ten hold approximately 4.5% of the sample, which has about 260,000 clones, under 90% seen once. V was shortened by 7 bases and J by 7 bases, with 16 bases between the two germline ends. In germline, CDR1 is LNHDA, CDR2 SQIVND (reference sequence). The CDR3 is 14 amino acids. The chain links TRBV19 to TRBJ1-4, with D possibly TRBD1 on 6 matching bases. This clonotype was obtained from a man aged 25-45 years with acute COVID-19. Specimen: PBMCs or T cells enriched from blood (not recorded which). CDR3 protein: CASTQGPVGEKLFF. The CDR3 DNA is TGTGCCAGTACTCAGGGGCCGGTGGGTGAAAAACTGTTTTTT.